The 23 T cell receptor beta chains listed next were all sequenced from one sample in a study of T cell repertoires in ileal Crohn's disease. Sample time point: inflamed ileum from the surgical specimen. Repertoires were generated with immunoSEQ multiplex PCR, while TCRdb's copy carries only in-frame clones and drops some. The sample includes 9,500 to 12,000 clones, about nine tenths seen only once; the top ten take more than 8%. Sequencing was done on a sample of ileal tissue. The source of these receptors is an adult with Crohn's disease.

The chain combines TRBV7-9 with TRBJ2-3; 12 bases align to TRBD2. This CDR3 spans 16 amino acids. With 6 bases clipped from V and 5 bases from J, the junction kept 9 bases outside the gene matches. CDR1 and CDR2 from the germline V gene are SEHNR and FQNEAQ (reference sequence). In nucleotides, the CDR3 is TGTGCCAGCAGTCAAAGCCTAGCGGGAGGGTTAGATACGCAGTATTTT. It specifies CASSQSLAGGLDTQYF.

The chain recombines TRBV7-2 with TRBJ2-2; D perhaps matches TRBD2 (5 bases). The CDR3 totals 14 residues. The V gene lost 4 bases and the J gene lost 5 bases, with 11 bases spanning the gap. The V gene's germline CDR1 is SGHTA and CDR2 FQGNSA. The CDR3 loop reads CASSSRSGTGELFF. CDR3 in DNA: TGTGCCAGCAGCTCCCGGAGCGGAACCGGGGAGCTGTTTTTT.

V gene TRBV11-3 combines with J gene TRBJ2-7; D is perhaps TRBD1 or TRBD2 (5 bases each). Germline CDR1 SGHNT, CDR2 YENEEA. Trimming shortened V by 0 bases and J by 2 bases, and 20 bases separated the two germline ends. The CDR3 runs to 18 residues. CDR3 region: CASSLDTSPRGPPYEQYF. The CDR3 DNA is TGTGCCAGCAGCTTAGATACGAGCCCCCGGGGCCCCCCCTACGAGCAGTACTTC.

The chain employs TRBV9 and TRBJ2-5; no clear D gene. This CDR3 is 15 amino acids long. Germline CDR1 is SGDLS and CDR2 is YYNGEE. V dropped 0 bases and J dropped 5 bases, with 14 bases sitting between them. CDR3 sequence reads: CASSVVGSLGETQYF. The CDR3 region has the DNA TGTGCCAGCAGCGTAGTAGGCAGCTTGGGGGAGACCCAGTACTTC.

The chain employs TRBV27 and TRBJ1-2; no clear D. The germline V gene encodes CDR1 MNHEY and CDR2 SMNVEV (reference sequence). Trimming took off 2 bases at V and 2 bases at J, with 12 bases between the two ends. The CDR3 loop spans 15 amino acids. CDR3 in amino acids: CASSLRVGANYGYTF. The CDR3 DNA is TGTGCCAGCAGTTTAAGGGTTGGAGCGAACTATGGCTACACCTTC.

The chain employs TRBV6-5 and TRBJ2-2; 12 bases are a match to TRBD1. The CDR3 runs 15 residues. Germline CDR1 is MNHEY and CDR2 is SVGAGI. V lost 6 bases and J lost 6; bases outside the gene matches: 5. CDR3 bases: TGTGCCAGCAGCCCCGGGACAGGGGGCCCCGGGGAGCTGTTTTTT. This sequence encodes CASSPGTGGPGELFF.

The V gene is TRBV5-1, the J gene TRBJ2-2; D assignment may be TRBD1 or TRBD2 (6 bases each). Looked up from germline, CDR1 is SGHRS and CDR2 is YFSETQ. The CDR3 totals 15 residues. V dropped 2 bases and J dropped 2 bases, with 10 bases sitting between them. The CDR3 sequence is CASSFGGDNTGELFF. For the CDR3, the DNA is TGCGCCAGCAGCTTCGGGGGCGATAACACCGGGGAGCTGTTTTTT.

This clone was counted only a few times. The CDR3 bases are TGTGCCAGCAGCTCGGCCGGGACAGGTTTTAGCTCTGGAAACACCATATATTTT. Translated: CASSSAGTGFSSGNTIYF. The chain recombines TRBV5-4 with TRBJ1-3; 8 nucleotides match TRBD1. After removal of 3 bases from V and 0 bases from J, the junction contained 11 bases not matched to a gene. The germline gives CDR1 SGHNT, CDR2 YYREEE (reference sequence). CDR3 length: 18 amino acids.

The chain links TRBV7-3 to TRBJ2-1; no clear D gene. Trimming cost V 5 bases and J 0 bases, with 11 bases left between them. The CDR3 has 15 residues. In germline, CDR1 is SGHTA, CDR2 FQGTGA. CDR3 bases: TGTGCCAGCAGCATCGACTCGAGCTCCTACAATGAGCAGTTCTTC. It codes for CASSIDSSSYNEQFF.

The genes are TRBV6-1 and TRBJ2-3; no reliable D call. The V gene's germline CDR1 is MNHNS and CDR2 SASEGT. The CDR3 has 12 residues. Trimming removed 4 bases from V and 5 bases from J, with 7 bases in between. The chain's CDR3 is CASSALGDTQYF. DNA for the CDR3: TGTGCCAGCAGTGCCCTAGGAGATACGCAGTATTTT.

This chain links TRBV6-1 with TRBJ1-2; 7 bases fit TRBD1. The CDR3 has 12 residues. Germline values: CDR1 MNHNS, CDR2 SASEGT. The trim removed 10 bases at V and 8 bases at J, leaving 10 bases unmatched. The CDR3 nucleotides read TGTGCCACCTCCTCACAGGGGAACGGCTACACCTTC. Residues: CATSSQGNGYTF.

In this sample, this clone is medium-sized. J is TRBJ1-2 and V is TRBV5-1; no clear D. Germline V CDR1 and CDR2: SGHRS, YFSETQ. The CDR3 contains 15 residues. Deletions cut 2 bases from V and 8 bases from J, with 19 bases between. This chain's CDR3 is CASSFTNFGSGGYTF. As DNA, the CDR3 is TGCGCCAGCAGCTTTACTAACTTTGGCTCGGGGGGCTACACCTTC.

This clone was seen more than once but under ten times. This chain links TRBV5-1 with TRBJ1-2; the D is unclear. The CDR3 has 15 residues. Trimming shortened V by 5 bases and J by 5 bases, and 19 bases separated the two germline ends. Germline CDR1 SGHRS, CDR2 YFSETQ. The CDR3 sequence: CASRYTNFPLYGYTF. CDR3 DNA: TGCGCCAGCAGATATACAAATTTCCCTCTATATGGCTACACCTTC.

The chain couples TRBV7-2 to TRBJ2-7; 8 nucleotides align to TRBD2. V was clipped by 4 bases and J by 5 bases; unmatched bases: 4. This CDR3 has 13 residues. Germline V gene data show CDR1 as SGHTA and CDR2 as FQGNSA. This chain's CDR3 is CASSSRTSHEQYF. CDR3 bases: TGTGCCAGCAGCTCTAGGACTAGCCACGAGCAGTACTTC.

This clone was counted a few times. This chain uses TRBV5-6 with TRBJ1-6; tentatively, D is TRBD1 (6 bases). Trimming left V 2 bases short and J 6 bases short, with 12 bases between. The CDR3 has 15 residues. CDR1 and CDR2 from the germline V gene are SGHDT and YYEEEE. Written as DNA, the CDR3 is TGTGCCAGCAGCTTATTCGGGGGGCCTAATTCACCCCTCCACTTT. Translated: CASSLFGGPNSPLHF.

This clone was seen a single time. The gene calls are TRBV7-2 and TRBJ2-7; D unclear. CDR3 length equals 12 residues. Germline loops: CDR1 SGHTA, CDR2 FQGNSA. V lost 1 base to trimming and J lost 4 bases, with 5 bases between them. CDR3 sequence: CASSLGRYEQYF. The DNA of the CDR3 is TGTGCCAGCAGCTTAGGAAGGTACGAGCAGTACTTC. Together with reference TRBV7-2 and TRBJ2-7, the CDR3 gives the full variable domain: GAGVSQSPSNKVTEKGKDVELRCDPISGHTALYWYRQSLGQGLEFLIYFQGNSAPDKSGLPSDRFSAERTGGSVSTLTIQRTQQEDSAVYLCASSLGRYEQYFGPGTRLTVT.

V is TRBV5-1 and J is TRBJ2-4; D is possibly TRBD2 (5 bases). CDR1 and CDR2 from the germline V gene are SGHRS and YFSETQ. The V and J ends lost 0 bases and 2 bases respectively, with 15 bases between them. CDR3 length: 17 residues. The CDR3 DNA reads TGCGCCAGCAGCTTGGGGCTAGCAGAGACATCCAAAAACATTCAGTACTTC. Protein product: CASSLGLAETSKNIQYF.

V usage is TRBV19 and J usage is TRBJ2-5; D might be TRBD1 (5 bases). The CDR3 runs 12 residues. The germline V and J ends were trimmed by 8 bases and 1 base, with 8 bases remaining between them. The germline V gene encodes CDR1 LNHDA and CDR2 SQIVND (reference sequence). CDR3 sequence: CASGRGQETQYF. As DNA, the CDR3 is TGTGCCAGTGGAAGGGGCCAAGAGACCCAGTACTTC.

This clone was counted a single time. CDR3 amino acids: CASSQEDEQFF. DNA of the CDR3: TGTGCCAGCAGCCAAGAGGATGAGCAGTTCTTC. V and J are TRBV4-2 and TRBJ2-1; D gene ambiguous. This CDR3 is built from 11 residues. Germline values: CDR1 LGHNA, CDR2 YNFKEQ. Trimming shortened V by 0 bases and J by 8 bases, and 2 bases separated the two germline ends.

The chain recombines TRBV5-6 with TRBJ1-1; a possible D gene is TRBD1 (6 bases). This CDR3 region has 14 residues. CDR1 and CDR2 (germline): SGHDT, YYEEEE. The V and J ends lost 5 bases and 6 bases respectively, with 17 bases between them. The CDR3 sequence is CASSTRTAVAEAFF. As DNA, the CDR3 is TGTGCCAGCAGTACCAGGACAGCAGTAGCTGAAGCTTTCTTT.

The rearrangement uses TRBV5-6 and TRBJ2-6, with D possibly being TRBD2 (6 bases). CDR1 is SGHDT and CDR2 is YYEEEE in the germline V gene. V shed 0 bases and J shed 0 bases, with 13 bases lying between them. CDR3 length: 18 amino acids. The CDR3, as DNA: TGTGCCAGCAGCTTGGCAGGCGGGGTGGGCTCTGGGGCCAACGTCCTGACTTTC. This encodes CASSLAGGVGSGANVLTF. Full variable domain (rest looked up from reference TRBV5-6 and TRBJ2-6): DAGVTQSPTHLIKTRGQQVTLRCSPKSGHDTVSWYQQALGQGPQFIFQYYEEEERQRGNFPDRFSGHQFPNYSSELNVNALLLGDSALYLCASSLAGGVGSGANVLTFGAGSRLTVL.

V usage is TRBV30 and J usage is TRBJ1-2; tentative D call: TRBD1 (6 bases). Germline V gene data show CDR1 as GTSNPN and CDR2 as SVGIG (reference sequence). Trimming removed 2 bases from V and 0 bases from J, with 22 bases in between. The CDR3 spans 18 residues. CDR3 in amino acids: CAWSPRGALWRANYGYTF. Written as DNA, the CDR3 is TGTGCCTGGAGTCCCCGGGGGGCGTTATGGAGGGCTAACTATGGCTACACCTTC.

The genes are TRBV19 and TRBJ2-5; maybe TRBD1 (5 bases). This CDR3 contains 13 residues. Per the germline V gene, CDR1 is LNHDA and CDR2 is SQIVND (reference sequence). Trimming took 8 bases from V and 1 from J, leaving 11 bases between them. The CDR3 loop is CASRARAQETQYF. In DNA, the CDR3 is TGTGCCAGTCGGGCCAGGGCCCAAGAGACCCAGTACTTC.